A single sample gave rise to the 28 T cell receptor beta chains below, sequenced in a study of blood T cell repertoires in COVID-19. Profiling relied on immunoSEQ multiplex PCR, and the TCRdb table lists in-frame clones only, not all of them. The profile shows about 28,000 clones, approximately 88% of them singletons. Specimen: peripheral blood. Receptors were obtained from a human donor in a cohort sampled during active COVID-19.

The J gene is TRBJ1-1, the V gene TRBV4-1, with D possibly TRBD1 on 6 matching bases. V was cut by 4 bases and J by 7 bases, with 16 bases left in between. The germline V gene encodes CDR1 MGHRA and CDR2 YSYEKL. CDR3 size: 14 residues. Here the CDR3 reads CASSRQTGSVEAFF. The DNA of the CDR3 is TGCGCCAGCAGCCGTCAGACAGGTTCAGTTGAAGCTTTCTTT.

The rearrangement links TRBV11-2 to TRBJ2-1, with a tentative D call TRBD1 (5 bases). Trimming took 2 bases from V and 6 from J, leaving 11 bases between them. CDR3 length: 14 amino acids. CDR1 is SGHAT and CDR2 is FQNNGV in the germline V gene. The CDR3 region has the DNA TGTGCCAGCAGCTTACAGGGCCACGCCAATGAGCAGTTCTTC. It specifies CASSLQGHANEQFF.

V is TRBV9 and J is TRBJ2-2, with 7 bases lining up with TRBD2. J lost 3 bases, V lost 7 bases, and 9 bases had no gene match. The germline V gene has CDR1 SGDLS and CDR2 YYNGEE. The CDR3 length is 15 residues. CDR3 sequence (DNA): TGTGCCAGCTCCAAGCGGGGCCACGACACCGGGGAGCTGTTTTTT. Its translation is CASSKRGHDTGELFF.

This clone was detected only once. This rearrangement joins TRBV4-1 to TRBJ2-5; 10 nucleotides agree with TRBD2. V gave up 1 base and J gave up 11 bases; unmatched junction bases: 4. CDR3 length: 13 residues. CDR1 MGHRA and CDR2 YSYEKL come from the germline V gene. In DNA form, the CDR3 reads TGCGCCAGCAGCCAAGTCCTAGCGGGGGTTCAGTACTTC. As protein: CASSQVLAGVQYF.

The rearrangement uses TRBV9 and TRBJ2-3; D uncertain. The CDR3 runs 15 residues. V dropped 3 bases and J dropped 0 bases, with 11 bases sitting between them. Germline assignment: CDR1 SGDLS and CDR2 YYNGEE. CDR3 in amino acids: CASSADLTSTDTQYF. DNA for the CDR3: TGTGCCAGCAGCGCTGACTTAACTAGCACAGATACGCAGTATTTT. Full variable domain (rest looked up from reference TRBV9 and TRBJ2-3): DSGVTQTPKHLITATGQRVTLRCSPRSGDLSVYWYQQSLDQGLQFLIQYYNGEERAKGNILERFSAQQFPDLHSELNLSSLELGDSALYFCASSADLTSTDTQYFGPGTRLTVL.

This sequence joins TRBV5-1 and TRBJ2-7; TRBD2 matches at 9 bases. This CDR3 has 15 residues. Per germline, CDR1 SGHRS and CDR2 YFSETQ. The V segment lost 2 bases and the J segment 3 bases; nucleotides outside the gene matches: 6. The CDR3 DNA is TGCGCCAGCAGCTTATTAGCGGGAGAAGACTACGAGCAGTACTTC. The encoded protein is CASSLLAGEDYEQYF.

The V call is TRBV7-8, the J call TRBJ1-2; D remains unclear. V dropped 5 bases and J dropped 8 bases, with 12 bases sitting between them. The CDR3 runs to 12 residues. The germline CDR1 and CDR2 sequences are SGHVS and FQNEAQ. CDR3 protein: CASSVGSRGYTF. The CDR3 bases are TGTGCCAGCAGCGTGGGTAGCCGCGGCTACACCTTC. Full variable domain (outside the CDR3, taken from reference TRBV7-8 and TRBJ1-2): GAGVSQSPRYKVAKRGQDVALRCDPISGHVSLFWYQQALGQGPEFLTYFQNEAQLDKSGLPSDRFFAERPEGSVSTLKIQRTQQEDSAVYLCASSVGSRGYTFGSGTRLTVV.

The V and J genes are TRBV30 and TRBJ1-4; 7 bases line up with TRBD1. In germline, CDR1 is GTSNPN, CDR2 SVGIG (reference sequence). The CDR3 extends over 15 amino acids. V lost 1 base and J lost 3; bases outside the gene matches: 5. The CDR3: CAWSETGVPNEKLFF. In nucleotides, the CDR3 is TGTGCCTGGAGTGAAACAGGGGTTCCTAATGAAAAACTGTTTTTT. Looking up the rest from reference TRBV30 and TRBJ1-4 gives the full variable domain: SQTIHQWPATLVQPVGSPLSLECTVEGTSNPNLYWYRQAAGRGLQLLFYSVGIGQISSEVPQNLSASRPQDRQFILSSKKLLLSDSGFYLCAWSETGVPNEKLFFGSGTQLSVL.

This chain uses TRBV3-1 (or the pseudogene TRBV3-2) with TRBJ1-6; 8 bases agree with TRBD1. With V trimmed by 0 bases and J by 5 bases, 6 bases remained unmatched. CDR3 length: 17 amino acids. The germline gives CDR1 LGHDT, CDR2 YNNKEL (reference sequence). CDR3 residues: CASSQDRETGDNSPLHF. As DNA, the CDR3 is TGTGCCAGCAGCCAAGATAGAGAGACAGGGGATAATTCACCCCTCCACTTT.

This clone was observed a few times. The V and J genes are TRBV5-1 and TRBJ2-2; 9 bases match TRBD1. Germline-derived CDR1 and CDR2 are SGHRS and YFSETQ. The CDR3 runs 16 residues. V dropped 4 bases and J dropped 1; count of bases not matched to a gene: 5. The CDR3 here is CASSPWTGENTGELFF. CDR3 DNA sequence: TGCGCCAGCAGCCCCTGGACAGGGGAGAACACCGGGGAGCTGTTTTTT.

CDR3 amino acids: CASSQYSGLAGYEQFF. The CDR3 nucleotides read TGCGCCAGCAGCCAGTACTCGGGACTAGCGGGGTATGAGCAGTTCTTC. V gene TRBV4-3 combines with J gene TRBJ2-1, with 13 bases that match TRBD2. The V gene's germline CDR1 is LGHNA and CDR2 YSLEER. The CDR3 has 16 residues. Losses at the gene ends were 3 bases for V and 8 bases for J; bases not matched to a gene: 7.

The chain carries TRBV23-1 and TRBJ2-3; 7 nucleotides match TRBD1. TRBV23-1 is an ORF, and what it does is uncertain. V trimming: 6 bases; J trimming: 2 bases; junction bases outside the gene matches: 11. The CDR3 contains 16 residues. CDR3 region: CASRLTGPPTTDTQYF. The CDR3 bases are TGCGCCAGCAGATTGACAGGGCCCCCGACCACAGATACGCAGTATTTT.

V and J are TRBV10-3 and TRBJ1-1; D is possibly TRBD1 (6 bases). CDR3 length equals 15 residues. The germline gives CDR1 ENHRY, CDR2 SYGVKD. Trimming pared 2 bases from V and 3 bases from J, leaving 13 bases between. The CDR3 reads CAISERGGADTEAFF. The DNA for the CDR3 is TGTGCCATCAGTGAGAGAGGGGGGGCGGACACTGAAGCTTTCTTT.

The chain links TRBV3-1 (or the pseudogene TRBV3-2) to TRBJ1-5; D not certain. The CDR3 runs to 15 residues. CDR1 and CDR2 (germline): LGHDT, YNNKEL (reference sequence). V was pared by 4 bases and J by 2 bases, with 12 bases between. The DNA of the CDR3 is TGTGCCAGCAGCCTCAGTAATCGGGGCAATCAGCCCCAGCATTTT. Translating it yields CASSLSNRGNQPQHF.

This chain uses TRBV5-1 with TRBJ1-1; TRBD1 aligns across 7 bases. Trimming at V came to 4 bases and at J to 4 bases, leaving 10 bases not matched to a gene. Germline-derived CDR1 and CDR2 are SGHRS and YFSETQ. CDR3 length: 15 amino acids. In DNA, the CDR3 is TGCGCCAGCAGCCCAACAGGGGCATCGTTCACTGAAGCTTTCTTT. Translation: CASSPTGASFTEAFF. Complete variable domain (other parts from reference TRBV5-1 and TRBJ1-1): KAGVTQTPRYLIKTRGQQVTLSCSPISGHRSVSWYQQTPGQGLQFLFEYFSETQRNKGNFPGRFSGRQFSNSRSEMNVSTLELGDSALYLCASSPTGASFTEAFFGQGTRLTVV.

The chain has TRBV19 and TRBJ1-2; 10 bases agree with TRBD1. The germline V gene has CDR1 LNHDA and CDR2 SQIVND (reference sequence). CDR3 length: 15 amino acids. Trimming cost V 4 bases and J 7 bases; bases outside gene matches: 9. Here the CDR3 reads CASSTWDRGSSGYTF. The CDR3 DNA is TGTGCCAGTAGTACCTGGGACAGGGGCAGCTCTGGCTACACCTTC.

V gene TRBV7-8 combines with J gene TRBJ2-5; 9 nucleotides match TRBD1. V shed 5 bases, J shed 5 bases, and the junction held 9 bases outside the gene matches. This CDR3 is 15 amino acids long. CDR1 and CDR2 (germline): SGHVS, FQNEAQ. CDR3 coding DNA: TGTGCCAGCAGCAGAGACTACGGGACAGGGGAGACCCAGTACTTC. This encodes CASSRDYGTGETQYF.

CDR3 sequence reads: CASSEDVPGVVYGYTF. DNA of the CDR3: TGTGCCAGCAGTGAAGATGTGCCGGGGGTGGTCTATGGCTACACCTTC. The chain carries TRBV6-1 and TRBJ1-2; D may be TRBD1 (5 bases). Germline CDR1 is MNHNS and CDR2 is SASEGT. Trimming took 1 base from V and 4 from J, leaving 16 bases between them. The CDR3 has 16 residues.

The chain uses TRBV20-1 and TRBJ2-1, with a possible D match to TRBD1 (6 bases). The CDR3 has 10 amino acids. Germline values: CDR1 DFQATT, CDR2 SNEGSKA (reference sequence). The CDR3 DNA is TGCAGCGGAAGGGGGAATGAGCAGTTCTTC. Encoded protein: CSGRGNEQFF.

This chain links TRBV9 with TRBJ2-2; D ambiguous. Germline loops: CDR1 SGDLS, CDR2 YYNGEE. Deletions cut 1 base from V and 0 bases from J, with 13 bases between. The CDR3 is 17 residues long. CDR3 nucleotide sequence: TGTGCCAGCAGCGTATTATCTGGGCAGGCGAACACCGGGGAGCTGTTTTTT. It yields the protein CASSVLSGQANTGELFF.

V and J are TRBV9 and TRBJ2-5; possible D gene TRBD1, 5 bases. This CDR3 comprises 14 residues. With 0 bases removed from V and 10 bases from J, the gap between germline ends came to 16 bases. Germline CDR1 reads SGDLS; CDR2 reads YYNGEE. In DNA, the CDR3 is TGTGCCAGCAGCGTAGGGCAGGGATCCTGGAGCCAGTACTTC. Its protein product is CASSVGQGSWSQYF.

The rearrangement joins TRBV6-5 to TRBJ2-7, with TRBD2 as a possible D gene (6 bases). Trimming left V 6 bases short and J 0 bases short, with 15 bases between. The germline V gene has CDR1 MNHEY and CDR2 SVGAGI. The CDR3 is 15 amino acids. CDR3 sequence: CASRRDLYNSYEQYF. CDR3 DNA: TGTGCCAGCAGGCGGGACCTATACAACTCCTACGAGCAGTACTTC.

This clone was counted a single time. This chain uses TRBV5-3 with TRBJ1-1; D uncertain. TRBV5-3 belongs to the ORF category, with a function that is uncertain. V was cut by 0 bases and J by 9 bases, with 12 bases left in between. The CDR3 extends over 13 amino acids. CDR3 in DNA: TGTGCCAGAAGCTTGGCGGTATCCTTAAAAGCTTTCTTT. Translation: CARSLAVSLKAFF.

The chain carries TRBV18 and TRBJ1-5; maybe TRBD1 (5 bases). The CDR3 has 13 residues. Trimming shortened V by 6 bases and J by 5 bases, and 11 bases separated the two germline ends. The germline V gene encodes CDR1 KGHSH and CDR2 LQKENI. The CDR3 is CASSPDSDQPQHF. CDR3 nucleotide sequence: TGTGCCAGCTCTCCCGACAGTGATCAGCCCCAGCATTTT.

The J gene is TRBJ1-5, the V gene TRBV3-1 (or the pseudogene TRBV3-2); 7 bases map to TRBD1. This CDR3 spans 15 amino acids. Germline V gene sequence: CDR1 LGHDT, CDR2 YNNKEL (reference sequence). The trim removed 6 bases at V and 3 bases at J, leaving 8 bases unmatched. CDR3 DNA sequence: TGTGCCAGCAGTAACTACCAGGGGGACAATCAGCCCCAGCATTTT. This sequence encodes CASSNYQGDNQPQHF.

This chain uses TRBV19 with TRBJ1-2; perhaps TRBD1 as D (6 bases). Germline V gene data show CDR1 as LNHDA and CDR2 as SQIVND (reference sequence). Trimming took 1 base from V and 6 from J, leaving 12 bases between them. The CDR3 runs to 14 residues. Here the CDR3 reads CASSIGGTINGYTF. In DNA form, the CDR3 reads TGTGCCAGTAGTATAGGGGGGACAATAAATGGCTACACCTTC. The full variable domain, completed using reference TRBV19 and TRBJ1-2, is DGGITQSPKYLFRKEGQNVTLSCEQNLNHDAMYWYRQDPGQGLRLIYYSQIVNDFQKGDIAEGYSVSREKKESFPLTVTSAQKNPTAFYLCASSIGGTINGYTFGSGTRLTVV.

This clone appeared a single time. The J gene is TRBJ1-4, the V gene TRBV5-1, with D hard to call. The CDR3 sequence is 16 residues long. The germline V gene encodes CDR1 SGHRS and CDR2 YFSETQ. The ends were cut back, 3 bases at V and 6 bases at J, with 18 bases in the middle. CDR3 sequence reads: CASSSLTGSADEKLFF. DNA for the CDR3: TGCGCCAGCAGCTCGTTAACCGGGTCCGCAGATGAAAAACTGTTTTTT.

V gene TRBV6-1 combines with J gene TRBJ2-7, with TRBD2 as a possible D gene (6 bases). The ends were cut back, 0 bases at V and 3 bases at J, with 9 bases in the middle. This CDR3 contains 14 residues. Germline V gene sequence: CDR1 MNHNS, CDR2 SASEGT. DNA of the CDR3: TGTGCCAGCAGTGAAGCGGGAGGAGACTACGAGCAGTACTTC. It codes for CASSEAGGDYEQYF.